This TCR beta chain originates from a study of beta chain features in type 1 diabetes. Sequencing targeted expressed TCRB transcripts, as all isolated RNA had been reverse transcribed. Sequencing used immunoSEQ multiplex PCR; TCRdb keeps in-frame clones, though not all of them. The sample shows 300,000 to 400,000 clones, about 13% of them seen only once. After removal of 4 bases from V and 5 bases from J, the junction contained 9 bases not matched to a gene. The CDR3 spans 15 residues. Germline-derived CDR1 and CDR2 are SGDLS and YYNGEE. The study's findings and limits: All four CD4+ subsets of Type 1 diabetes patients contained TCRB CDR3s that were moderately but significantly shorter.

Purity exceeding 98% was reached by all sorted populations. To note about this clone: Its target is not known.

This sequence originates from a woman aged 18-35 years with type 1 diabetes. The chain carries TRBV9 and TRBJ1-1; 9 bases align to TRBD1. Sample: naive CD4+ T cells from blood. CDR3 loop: CASSKTGTGKTEAFF. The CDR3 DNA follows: TGTGCCAGCAGCAAAACCGGGACAGGGAAAACTGAAGCTTTCTTT.